Below, one T cell receptor (beta chain) is given with its context. The antigen remains undetermined. Germline V lookup: CDR1 MNHNS, CDR2 SASEGT. This CDR3 comprises 19 residues. V dropped 3 bases and J dropped 7 bases, with 28 bases sitting between them. The donors (healthy individuals) were bone marrow donors. This sample was included in a study of cytomegalovirus exposure and HLA in healthy donors. General study findings and limits: In a later analysis, TCR beta V- and J-gene trimming was associated with a missense DCLRE1C variant. Sequencing depth across donors, presence/absence analyses assumed, was roughly uniform.

PCR amplification relied on 60 Vbeta primers (plus 13 Jbeta primers). Data came from immunoSEQ multiplex PCR; TCRdb stores just in-frame clones and leaves some out. The data contain under 250,000 clones, 65% to 90% of them singletons. The source is a woman in her forties or fifties in good health and CMV-seronegative. The gene calls are TRBV6-1 and TRBJ2-1; maybe TRBD2 (6 bases). Specimen: PBMCs. In nucleotides, the CDR3 is TGTGCCAGCAGTGACATCGGAATAACCGGGACTCCGGTACGTAATGAGCAGTTCTTC. This encodes CASSDIGITGTPVRNEQFF.